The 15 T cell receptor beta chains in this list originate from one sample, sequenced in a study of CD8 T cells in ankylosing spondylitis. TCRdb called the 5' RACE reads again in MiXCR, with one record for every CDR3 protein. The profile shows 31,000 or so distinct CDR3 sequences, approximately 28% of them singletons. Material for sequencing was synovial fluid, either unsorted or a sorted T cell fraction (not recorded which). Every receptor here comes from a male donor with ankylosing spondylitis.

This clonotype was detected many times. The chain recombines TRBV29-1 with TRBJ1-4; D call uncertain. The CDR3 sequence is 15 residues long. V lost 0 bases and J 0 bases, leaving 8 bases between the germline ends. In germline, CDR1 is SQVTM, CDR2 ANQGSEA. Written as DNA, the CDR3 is TGCAGCGTTGAAGATGGGCGGTCAACTAATGAAAAACTGTTTTTT. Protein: CSVEDGRSTNEKLFF.

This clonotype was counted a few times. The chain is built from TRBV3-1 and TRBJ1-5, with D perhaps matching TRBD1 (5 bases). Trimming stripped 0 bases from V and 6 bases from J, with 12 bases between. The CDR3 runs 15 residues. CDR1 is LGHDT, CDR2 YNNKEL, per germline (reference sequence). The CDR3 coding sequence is TGTGCCAGCAGCCAAGATCTGACAGACGGTCAGCCCCAGCATTTT. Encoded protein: CASSQDLTDGQPQHF.

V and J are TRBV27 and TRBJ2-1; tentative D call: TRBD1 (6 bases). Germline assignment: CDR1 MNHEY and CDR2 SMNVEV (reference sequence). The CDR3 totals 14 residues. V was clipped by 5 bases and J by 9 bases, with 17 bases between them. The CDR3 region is CASSPPEGTIEQFF. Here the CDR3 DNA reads TGTGCCAGCAGTCCACCCGAAGGGACAATTGAGCAGTTCTTC.

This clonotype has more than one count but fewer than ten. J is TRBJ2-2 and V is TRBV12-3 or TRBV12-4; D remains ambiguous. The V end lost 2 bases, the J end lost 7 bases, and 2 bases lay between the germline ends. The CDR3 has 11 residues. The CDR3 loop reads CASSLIGELFF. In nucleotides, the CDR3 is TGTGCCAGCAGTTTAATCGGGGAGCTGTTTTTT.

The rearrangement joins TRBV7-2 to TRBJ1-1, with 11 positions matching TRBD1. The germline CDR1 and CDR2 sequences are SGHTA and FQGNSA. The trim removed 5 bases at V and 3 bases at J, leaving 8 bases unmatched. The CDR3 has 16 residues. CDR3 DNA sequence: TGTGCCAGCAGCACACGAAGGACAGGGGGCTACACTGAAGCTTTCTTT. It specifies CASSTRRTGGYTEAFF.

CDR3 nucleotide sequence: TGCGCCAGCAGCCCTGGACAGGAGAATTCACCCCTCCACTTT. As protein: CASSPGQENSPLHF. The V gene is TRBV4-1, the J gene TRBJ1-6, with 7 positions matching TRBD1. Germline V gene sequence: CDR1 MGHRA, CDR2 YSYEKL. The CDR3 is 14 amino acids. J gave up 7 bases and V 4 bases, and 4 bases lay outside the gene matches.

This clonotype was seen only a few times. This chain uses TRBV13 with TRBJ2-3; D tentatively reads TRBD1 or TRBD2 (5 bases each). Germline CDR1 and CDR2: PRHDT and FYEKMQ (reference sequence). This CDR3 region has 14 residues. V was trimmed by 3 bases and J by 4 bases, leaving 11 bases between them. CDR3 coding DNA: TGTGCCAGCAGCTTGTCCGGGGCCCCAGATACGCAGTATTTT. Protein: CASSLSGAPDTQYF.

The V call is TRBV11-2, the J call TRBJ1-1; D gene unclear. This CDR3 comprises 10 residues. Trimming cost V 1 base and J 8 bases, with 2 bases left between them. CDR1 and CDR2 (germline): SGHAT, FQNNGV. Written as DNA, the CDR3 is TGTGCCAGCAGCTTAGTCGAAGCTTTCTTT. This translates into CASSLVEAFF.

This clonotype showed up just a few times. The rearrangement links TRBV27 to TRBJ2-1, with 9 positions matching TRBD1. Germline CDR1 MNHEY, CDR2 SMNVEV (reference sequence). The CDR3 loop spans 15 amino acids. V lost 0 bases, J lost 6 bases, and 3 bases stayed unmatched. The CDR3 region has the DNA TGTGCCAGCAGTTTATCGGGACAGGGATCCAATGAGCAGTTCTTC. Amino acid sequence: CASSLSGQGSNEQFF.

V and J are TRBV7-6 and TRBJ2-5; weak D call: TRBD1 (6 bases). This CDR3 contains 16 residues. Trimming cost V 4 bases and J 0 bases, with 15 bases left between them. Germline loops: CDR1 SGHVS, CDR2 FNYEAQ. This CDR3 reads CASSSSTDRDQETQYF. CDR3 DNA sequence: TGTGCCAGCAGCTCCTCTACGGACAGAGACCAAGAGACCCAGTACTTC.

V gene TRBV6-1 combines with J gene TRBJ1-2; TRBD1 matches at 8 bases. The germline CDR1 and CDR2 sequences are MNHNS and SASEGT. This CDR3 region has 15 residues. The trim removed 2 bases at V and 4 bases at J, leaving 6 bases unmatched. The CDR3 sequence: CASSEWAGGTYGYTF. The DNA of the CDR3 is TGTGCCAGCAGTGAATGGGCAGGGGGCACCTATGGCTACACCTTC.

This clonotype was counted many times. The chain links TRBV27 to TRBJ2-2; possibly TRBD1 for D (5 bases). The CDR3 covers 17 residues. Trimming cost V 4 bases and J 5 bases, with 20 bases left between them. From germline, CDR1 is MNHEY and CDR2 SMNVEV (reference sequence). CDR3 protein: CASSSKQAPRATGELFF. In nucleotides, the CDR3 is TGTGCCAGCAGTTCCAAACAGGCCCCTAGGGCGACCGGGGAGCTGTTTTTT.

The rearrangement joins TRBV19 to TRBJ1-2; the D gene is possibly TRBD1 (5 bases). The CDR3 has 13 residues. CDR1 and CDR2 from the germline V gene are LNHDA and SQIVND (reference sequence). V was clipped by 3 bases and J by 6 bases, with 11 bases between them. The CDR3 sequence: CASSMRGPNGYTF. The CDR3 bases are TGTGCCAGTAGTATGCGGGGACCGAATGGCTACACCTTC.

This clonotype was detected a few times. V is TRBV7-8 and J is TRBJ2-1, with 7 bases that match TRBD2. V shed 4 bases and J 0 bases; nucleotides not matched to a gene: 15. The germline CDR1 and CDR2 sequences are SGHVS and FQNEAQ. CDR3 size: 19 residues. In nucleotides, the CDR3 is TGTGCCAGCAGCTCCCCCTACCCACCGCTAGCGGACTCCTACAATGAGCAGTTCTTC. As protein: CASSSPYPPLADSYNEQFF.

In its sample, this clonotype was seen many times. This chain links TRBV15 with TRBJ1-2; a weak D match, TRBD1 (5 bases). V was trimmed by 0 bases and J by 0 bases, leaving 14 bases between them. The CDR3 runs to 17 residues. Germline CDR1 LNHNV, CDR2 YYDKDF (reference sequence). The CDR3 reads CATSRDGGRTSNYGYTF. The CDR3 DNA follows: TGTGCCACCAGCAGAGATGGGGGTAGGACATCTAACTATGGCTACACCTTC.